These T cell receptor beta chains were read from a single sample in a study of T cells in Graves' hyperthyroidism and ophthalmopathy. TCRdb recomputed calls from the multiplex PCR reads with MiXCR, one row per CDR3 protein. The data hold some 250,000 distinct CDR3 sequences, with less than 15% observed a single time. Specimen: blood. All receptors come from a woman aged 40 to 55 with Graves' hyperthyroidism that later progressed to Graves' ophthalmopathy. CDR3s include the opening cysteine and the closing phenylalanine or tryptophan. The D gene is left open where the match is weak. Clone size is shown for a subset of rows, as once, few, many or a class of expanded clone.

size	J	V	D	CDR3	DNA
.	TRBJ1-6	TRBV2	TRBD1	CASILPAQGTSPLHF	TGTGCCAGCATTCTACCGGCACAGGGGACTTCACCCCTCCACTTT
many	TRBJ2-7	TRBV11-2	TRBD2	CASSITSGGYYEQYF	TGTGCCAGCAGCATTACTAGCGGGGGGTACTACGAGCAGTACTTC
many	TRBJ2-3	TRBV25-1	.	CASSEYVTDTQYF	TGTGCCAGCAGTGAGTACGTCACAGATACGCAGTATTTT
many	TRBJ2-1	TRBV11-2	TRBD2	CASSPGTSGEQFF	TGTGCCAGCAGCCCAGGGACTAGCGGTGAGCAGTTCTTC
many	TRBJ2-3	TRBV7-9	.	CASSPEWQVPTDTQYF	TGTGCCAGCAGCCCAGAATGGCAGGTCCCCACAGATACGCAGTATTTT
.	TRBJ1-1	TRBV10-3	.	CAISETDTNTEAFF	TGTGCCATCAGTGAGACAGATACGAACACTGAAGCTTTCTTT
many	TRBJ2-7	TRBV4-1	TRBD2	CASSQDPGGLEYEQYF	TGCGCCAGCAGCCAAGATCCCGGGGGACTAGAGTACGAGCAGTACTTC
many	TRBJ2-2	TRBV11-3	.	CASSTGTGELFF	TGTGCCAGCAGTACAGGGACCGGGGAGCTGTTTTTT
many	TRBJ2-7	TRBV11-2	TRBD2	CASSPRAGGMFEQYF	TGTGCCAGCAGCCCCCGAGCGGGGGGAATGTTCGAGCAGTACTTC
.	TRBJ1-1	TRBV6-1	.	CASSEQDTNTEAFF	TGTGCCAGCAGTGAACAGGACACGAACACTGAAGCTTTCTTT
many	TRBJ2-2	TRBV9	.	CASSVAVAGELFF	TGTGCCAGCAGCGTAGCCGTGGCCGGGGAGCTGTTTTTT
few	TRBJ1-4	TRBV20-1	TRBD1	CSAETRDRGRTTNEKLFF	TGCAGTGCCGAGACTAGGGACAGGGGGCGTACAACTAATGAAAAACTGTTTTTT
many	TRBJ2-3	TRBV9	.	CASSVVGDTDTQYF	TGTGCCAGCAGCGTAGTGGGCGACACAGATACGCAGTATTTT
few	TRBJ2-7	TRBV15	TRBD2	CATRSSGSGTSGRASYEQYF	TGTGCCACCAGGTCGTCGGGGTCCGGGACTAGCGGGAGGGCCTCCTACGAGCAGTACTTC
many	TRBJ2-7	TRBV5-1	TRBD1	CASSLAGDRAYEQYF	TGCGCCAGCAGCTTGGCCGGGGACAGAGCCTACGAGCAGTACTTC
many	TRBJ1-5	TRBV7-9	.	CASSLATGNQPQHF	TGTGCCAGCAGCTTAGCCACAGGAAATCAGCCCCAGCATTTT
many	TRBJ1-1	TRBV28	.	CASPTPDGSGWAEAFF	TGTGCCAGCCCGACCCCGGACGGATCCGGATGGGCTGAAGCTTTCTTT
many	TRBJ2-7	TRBV28	.	CASSRVGNNYEQYF	TGTGCCAGCAGTAGAGTCGGCAATAACTACGAGCAGTACTTC
.	TRBJ2-4	TRBV5-6	TRBD2	CASKLAGGLLGNIQYF	TGTGCCAGCAAGCTAGCGGGAGGCCTCCTGGGAAACATTCAGTACTTC
.	TRBJ1-1	TRBV7-9	.	CASSQPSGQPNTEAFF	TGTGCCAGCAGCCAACCCAGCGGACAGCCGAACACTGAAGCTTTCTTT
many	TRBJ2-2	TRBV7-9	.	CASTVIITGELFF	TGTGCCAGCACCGTTATCATCACCGGGGAGCTGTTTTTT
many	TRBJ2-5	TRBV27	.	CATSDSRQETQYF	TGTGCCACCTCGGACAGTAGACAAGAGACCCAGTACTTC
.	TRBJ1-2	TRBV28	TRBD1	CASSYRGSCGYTF	TGTGCCAGCAGCTACAGGGGGAGCTGTGGCTACACCTTC
many	TRBJ1-2	TRBV30	.	CAWSNGHRTNLHF	TGTGCCTGGAGTAATGGGCACAGGACCAACTTACACTTC
many	TRBJ2-1	TRBV11-2	TRBD2	CASSFSGSTNNEQFF	TGTGCCAGCAGCTTTAGCGGGAGTACCAACAATGAGCAGTTCTTC
.	TRBJ1-1	TRBV11-2	.	CACSLVPISLGGGTNTEAFF	TGTGCCTGCAGCTTAGTCCCAATATCCCTCGGGGGGGGAACGAACACTGAGGCTTTCTTT
.	TRBJ2-3	TRBV20-1	TRBD2	CSRNILAGLLGDTQYF	TGCAGCCGAAACATTTTAGCGGGCCTTTTGGGAGATACGCAGTATTTT
.	TRBJ1-5	TRBV12-3/TRBV12-4	.	CAGSLGVSNQPQHF	TGTGCCGGCAGTTTAGGGGTGAGCAATCAGCCCCAGCATTTT
many	TRBJ2-7	TRBV5-1	TRBD2	CASSRDYGGYEQYF	TGCGCCAGCAGTCGGGACTATGGTGGATACGAGCAGTACTTC
.	TRBJ2-1	TRBV20-1	.	CSARDTGKQFF	TGCAGTGCTAGAGATACTGGAAAGCAGTTCTTC
few	TRBJ2-7	TRBV20-1	.	CSAPKAGPSYEQYF	TGCAGTGCCCCAAAGGCCGGACCTTCCTACGAGCAGTACTTC
many	TRBJ2-5	TRBV6-1	TRBD2	CASGLGLAGPVPVYF	TGTGCCAGCGGCCTCGGACTAGCGGGACCCGTCCCGGTTTACTTC
many	TRBJ2-1	TRBV12-3/TRBV12-4	.	CASSRDIASYNEQFF	TGTGCCAGCAGTCGGGACATTGCCTCCTACAATGAGCAGTTCTTC
.	TRBJ1-5	TRBV19	TRBD1	CASSMNRQGLEGSNQPQHF	TGTGCCAGTAGTATGAACCGACAGGGCCTTGAAGGTAGCAATCAGCCCCAGCATTTT
many	TRBJ2-7	TRBV28	TRBD2	CASSPSRGLAGGPYEQYF	TGTGCCAGCAGCCCATCTCGGGGACTAGCGGGAGGGCCTTACGAGCAGTACTTC
many	TRBJ1-2	TRBV11-2	.	CASSPPGGTLYGYTF	TGTGCCAGCAGCCCCCCCGGAGGGACCCTCTATGGCTACACCTTC
many	TRBJ2-7	TRBV28	.	CASSEKQYYEQYF	TGTGCCAGCAGTGAAAAGCAGTACTACGAGCAGTACTTC
few	TRBJ2-7	TRBV19	.	CASSTLDTSYEQYF	TGTGCCAGTAGTACCCTGGACACCTCCTACGAGCAGTACTTC
many	TRBJ2-5	TRBV20-1	TRBD2	CSARDLREAEETQYF	TGCAGTGCTAGAGACCTTCGGGAGGCCGAGGAGACCCAGTACTTC
many	TRBJ1-3	TRBV6-5	.	CASSYSKGGGSGNTIYF	TGTGCCAGCAGTTACTCGAAAGGTGGAGGCTCTGGAAACACCATATATTTT
many	TRBJ2-1	TRBV5-1	TRBD1	CASSLQGHYEQFF	TGCGCCAGCAGCTTACAGGGGCACTATGAGCAGTTCTTC
many	TRBJ1-2	TRBV27	.	CASSLSGVHYGYTF	TGTGCCAGCAGTCTCTCAGGGGTCCACTATGGCTACACCTTC
many	TRBJ2-3	TRBV28	.	CASSPPAGSGTDTQYF	TGTGCCAGCAGTCCCCCGGCTGGATCCGGCACAGATACGCAGTATTTT
many	TRBJ1-4	TRBV6-1	TRBD1	CASRTTGFDEKLFF	TGTGCCAGCAGGACGACAGGGTTTGATGAAAAACTGTTTTTT
.	TRBJ2-4	TRBV4-1	.	CASSQGLRGLDKNIQYF	TGCGCCAGCAGCCAAGGTCTGCGGGGCTTGGACAAAAACATTCAGTACTTC
many	TRBJ2-5	TRBV6-1	TRBD1	CASNTGGREETQYF	TGTGCCAGCAACACAGGGGGCCGGGAAGAGACCCAGTACTTC
many	TRBJ2-1	TRBV5-5	.	CASSPPRRARYNEQFF	TGTGCCAGCAGTCCCCCCCGGAGGGCTCGTTACAATGAGCAGTTCTTC
many	TRBJ2-1	TRBV5-1	TRBD1	CASSHGQVYNEQFF	TGCGCCAGCAGCCATGGACAGGTTTACAATGAGCAGTTCTTC
many	TRBJ1-1	TRBV10-3	TRBD1	CASRSHRDRGGNTEAFF	TGTGCCAGCCGATCGCACCGGGACAGGGGGGGGAACACTGAAGCTTTCTTT
.	TRBJ1-5	TRBV7-2	.	CASSLWGGASQPQHF	TGTGCCAGCAGCTTATGGGGGGGCGCATCGCAGCCCCAGCATTTT
many	TRBJ2-7	TRBV11-2	TRBD1	CASRRPGQASYEQYF	TGTGCCAGCAGAAGGCCGGGACAGGCTTCCTACGAGCAGTACTTC
many	TRBJ2-7	TRBV5-4	.	CASSLGQALDEQYF	TGTGCCAGCAGCTTGGGGCAGGCTCTCGACGAGCAGTACTTC
many	TRBJ1-5	TRBV25-1	TRBD1	CASSGTTGGFSNQPQHF	TGTGCCAGCAGTGGGACTACAGGGGGCTTTAGCAATCAGCCCCAGCATTTT
few	TRBJ2-4	TRBV9	TRBD2	CASSHGQRGNIQYF	TGTGCCAGCAGCCACGGACAGCGGGGGAACATTCAGTACTTC
many	TRBJ1-6	TRBV28	.	CASSLGGGRGMAPLHF	TGTGCCAGCAGTTTAGGCGGCGGACGGGGTATGGCACCCCTCCACTTT